This TCR beta chain was identified during a study of cytomegalovirus exposure and HLA in healthy donors. General study findings and limits: Accurate HLA-A and HLA-B prediction from TCR beta sequences was reported for most subjects. Earlier analysis yielded a pattern in which most TCR beta V segments were productive about 87% or about 30% of the time. The authors later linked a missense DCLRE1C variant to TCR beta V- and J-gene trimming.

A remark on this clone: Antigen specificity is unknown.

The CDR3 contains 13 residues. Trimming stripped 5 bases from V and 5 bases from J, with 10 bases between. In germline, CDR1 is MNHEY, CDR2 SVGAGI. 13 Jbeta primers and 60 Vbeta primers were used for the PCR. Using immunoSEQ multiplex PCR, the repertoire was profiled, and TCRdb retains in-frame clones only, with some absent. The sample consists of 100,000 to 150,000 clones, roughly 8.6% of them appearing once. V gene TRBV6-5 combines with J gene TRBJ1-5; no firm D call. The sequenced material came from PBMCs. The clonotype originates from a woman in her thirties or forties in good health and CMV-seropositive. CDR3 region: CASSRDTDQPQHF. CDR3 coding DNA: TGTGCCAGCAGTCGAGACACCGATCAGCCCCAGCATTTT.